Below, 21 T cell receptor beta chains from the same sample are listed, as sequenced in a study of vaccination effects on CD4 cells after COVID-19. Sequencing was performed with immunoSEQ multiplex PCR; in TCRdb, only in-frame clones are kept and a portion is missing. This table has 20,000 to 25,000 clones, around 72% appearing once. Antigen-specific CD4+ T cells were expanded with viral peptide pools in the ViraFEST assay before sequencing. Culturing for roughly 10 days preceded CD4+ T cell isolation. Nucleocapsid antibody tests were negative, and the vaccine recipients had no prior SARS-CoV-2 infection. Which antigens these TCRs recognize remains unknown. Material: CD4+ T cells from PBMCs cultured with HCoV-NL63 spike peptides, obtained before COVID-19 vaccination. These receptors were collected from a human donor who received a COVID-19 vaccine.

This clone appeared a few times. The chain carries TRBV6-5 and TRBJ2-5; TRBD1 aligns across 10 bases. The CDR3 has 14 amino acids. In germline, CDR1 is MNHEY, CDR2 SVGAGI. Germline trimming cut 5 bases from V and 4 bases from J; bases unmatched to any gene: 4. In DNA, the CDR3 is TGTGCCAGCAGTAGACAGGGGGCGCGAGAGACCCAGTACTTC. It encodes CASSRQGARETQYF.

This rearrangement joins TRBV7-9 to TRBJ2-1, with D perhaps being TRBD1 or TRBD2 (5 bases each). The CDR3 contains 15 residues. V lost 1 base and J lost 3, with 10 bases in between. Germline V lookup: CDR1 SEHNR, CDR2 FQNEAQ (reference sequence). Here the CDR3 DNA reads TGTGCCAGCAGCTTAGGAGGGACCTTCTACAATGAGCAGTTCTTC. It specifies CASSLGGTFYNEQFF.

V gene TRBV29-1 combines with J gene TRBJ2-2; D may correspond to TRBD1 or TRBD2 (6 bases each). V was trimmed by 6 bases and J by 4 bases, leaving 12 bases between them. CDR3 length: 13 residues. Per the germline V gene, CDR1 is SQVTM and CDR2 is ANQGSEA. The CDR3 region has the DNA TGCAGCGTCTCCGAGGGGGGCACCGGGGAGCTGTTTTTT. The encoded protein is CSVSEGGTGELFF.

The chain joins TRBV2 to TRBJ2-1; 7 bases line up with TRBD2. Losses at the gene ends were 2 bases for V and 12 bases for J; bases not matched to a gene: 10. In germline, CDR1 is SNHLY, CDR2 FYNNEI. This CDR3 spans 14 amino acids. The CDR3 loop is CASSEPLAGVVQFF. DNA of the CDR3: TGTGCCAGCAGTGAACCCTTGGCGGGGGTTGTGCAGTTCTTC.

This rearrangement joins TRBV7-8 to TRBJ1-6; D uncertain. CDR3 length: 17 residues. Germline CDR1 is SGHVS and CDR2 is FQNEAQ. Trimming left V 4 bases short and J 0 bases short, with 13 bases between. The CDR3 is CASSSNTANSYNSPLHF. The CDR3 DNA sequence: TGTGCCAGCAGCTCCAATACAGCGAACTCCTATAATTCACCCCTCCACTTT.

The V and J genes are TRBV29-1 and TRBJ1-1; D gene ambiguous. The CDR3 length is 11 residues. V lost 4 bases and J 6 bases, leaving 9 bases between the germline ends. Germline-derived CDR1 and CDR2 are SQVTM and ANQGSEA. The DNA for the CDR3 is TGCAGCGTTGGTTTCGGGGCTGAAGCTTTCTTT. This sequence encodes CSVGFGAEAFF.

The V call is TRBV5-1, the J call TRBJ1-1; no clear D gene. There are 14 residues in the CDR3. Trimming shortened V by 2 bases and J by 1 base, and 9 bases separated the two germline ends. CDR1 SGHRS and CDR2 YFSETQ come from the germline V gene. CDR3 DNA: TGCGCCAGCAGCTTTGGTCGGGGGAACACTGAAGCTTTCTTT. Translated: CASSFGRGNTEAFF.

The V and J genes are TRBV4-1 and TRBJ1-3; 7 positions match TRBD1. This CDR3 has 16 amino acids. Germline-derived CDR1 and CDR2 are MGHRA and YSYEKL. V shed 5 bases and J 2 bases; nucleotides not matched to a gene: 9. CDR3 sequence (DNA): TGCGCCAGCAGCACGGGGCAGGGGGGTCCTGGAAACACCATATATTTT. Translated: CASSTGQGGPGNTIYF.

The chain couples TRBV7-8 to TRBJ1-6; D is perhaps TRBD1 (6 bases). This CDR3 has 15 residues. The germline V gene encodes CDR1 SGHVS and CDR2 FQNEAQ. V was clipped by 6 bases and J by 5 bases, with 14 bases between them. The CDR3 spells CASRNRDKDNSPLHF. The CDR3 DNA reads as TGTGCCAGCAGAAACCGGGACAAAGATAATTCACCCCTCCACTTT. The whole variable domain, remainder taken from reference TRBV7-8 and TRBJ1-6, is GAGVSQSPRYKVAKRGQDVALRCDPISGHVSLFWYQQALGQGPEFLTYFQNEAQLDKSGLPSDRFFAERPEGSVSTLKIQRTQQEDSAVYLCASRNRDKDNSPLHFGNGTRLTVT.

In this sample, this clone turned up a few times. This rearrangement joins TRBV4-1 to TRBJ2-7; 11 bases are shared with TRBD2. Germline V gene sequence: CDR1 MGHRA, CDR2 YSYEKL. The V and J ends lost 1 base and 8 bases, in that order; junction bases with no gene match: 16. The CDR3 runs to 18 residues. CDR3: CASSQAWTSGPATGQQYF. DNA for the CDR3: TGCGCCAGCAGCCAAGCGTGGACTAGCGGGCCGGCTACGGGGCAGCAGTACTTC.

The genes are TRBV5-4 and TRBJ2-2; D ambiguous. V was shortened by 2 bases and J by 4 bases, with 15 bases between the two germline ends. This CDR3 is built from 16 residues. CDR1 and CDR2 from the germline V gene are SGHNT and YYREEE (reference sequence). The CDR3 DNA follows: TGTGCCAGCAGCTTAGACGTAGCCTACTCCACCGGGGAGCTGTTTTTT. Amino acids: CASSLDVAYSTGELFF.

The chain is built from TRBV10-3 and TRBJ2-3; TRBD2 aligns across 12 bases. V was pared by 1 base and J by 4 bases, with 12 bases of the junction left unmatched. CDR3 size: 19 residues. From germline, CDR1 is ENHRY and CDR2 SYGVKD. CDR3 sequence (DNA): TGTGCCATCAGTGAGTTAGGGCTAGCGGGGGGGCCGCCGTCAGATACGCAGTATTTT. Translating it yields CAISELGLAGGPPSDTQYF.

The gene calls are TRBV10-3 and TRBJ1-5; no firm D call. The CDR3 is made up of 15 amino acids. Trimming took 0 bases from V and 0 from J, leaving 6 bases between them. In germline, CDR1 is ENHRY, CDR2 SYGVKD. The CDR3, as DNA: TGTGCCATCAGTGAGTCGGGGTATAGCAATCAGCCCCAGCATTTT. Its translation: CAISESGYSNQPQHF.

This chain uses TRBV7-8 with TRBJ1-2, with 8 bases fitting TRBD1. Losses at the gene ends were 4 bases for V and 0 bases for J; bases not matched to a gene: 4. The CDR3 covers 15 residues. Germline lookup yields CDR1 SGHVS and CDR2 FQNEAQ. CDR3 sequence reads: CASSYQGATNYGYTF. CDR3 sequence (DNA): TGTGCCAGCAGCTACCAGGGGGCTACTAACTATGGCTACACCTTC.

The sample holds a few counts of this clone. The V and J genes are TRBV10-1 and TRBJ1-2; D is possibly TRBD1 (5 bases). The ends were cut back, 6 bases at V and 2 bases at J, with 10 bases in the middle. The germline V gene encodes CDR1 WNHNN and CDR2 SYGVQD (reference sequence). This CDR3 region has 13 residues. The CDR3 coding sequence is TGCGCCAGCAGCTGGGACGGCAACTATGGCTACACCTTC. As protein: CASSWDGNYGYTF.

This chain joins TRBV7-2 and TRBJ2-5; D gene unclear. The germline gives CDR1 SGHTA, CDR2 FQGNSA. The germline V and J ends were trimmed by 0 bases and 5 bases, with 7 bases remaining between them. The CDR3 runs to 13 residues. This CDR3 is CASSLAVVETQYF. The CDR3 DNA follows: TGTGCCAGCAGCTTAGCTGTGGTCGAGACCCAGTACTTC.

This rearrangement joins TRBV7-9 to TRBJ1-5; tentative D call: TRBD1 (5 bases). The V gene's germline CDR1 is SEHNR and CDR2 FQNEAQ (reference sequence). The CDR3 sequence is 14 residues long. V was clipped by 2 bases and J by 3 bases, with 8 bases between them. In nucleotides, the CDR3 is TGTGCCAGCAGCTTAAGAGGGGCCAATCAGCCCCAGCATTTT. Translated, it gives CASSLRGANQPQHF.

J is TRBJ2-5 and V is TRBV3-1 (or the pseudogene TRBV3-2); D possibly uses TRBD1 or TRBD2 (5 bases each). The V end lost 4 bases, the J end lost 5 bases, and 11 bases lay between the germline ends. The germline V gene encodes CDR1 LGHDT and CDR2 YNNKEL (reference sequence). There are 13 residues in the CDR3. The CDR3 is CASSPPGLETQYF. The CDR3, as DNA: TGTGCCAGCAGCCCTCCGGGGCTTGAGACCCAGTACTTC.

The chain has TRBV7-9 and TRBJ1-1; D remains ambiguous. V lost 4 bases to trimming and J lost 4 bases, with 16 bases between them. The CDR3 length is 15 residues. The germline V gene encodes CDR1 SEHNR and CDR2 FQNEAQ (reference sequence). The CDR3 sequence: CASSYPSLGVTEAFF. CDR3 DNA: TGTGCCAGCAGCTACCCCTCGTTGGGAGTCACTGAAGCTTTCTTT.

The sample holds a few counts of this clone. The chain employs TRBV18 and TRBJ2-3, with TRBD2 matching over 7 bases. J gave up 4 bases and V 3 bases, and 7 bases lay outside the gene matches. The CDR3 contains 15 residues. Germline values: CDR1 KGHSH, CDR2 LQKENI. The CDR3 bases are TGTGCCAGCTCACCGACTGGCGGGAGCCCAGATACGCAGTATTTT. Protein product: CASSPTGGSPDTQYF. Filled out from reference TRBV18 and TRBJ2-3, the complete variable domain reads NAGVMQNPRHLVRRRGQEARLRCSPMKGHSHVYWYRQLPEEGLKFMVYLQKENIIDESGMPKERFSAEFPKEGPSILRIQQVVRGDSAAYFCASSPTGGSPDTQYFGPGTRLTVL.

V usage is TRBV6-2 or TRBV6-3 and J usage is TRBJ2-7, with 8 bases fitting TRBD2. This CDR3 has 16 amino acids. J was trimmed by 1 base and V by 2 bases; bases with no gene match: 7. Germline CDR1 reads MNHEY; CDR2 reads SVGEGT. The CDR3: CASSYPSGRSSYEQYF. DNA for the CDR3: TGTGCCAGCAGTTACCCCAGCGGGAGATCGTCCTACGAGCAGTACTTC.